This TCR beta chain was documented in a study of spatial heterogeneity in lung cancer. This CDR3 has 16 amino acids. CDR1 and CDR2 (germline): KGHSH, LQKENI. V lost 3 bases to trimming and J lost 6 bases, with 17 bases between them. TCRdb passed the 5' RACE reads through MiXCR, listing each CDR3 protein once. The sample holds roughly 120,000 distinct CDR3 sequences, approximately 11% seen once. This clonotype has ten or more counts. Stated time point: blood at routine non-recurrence follow-up after resection. Whole RNA, which was extracted from tumor, nontumor lung tissue or frozen PBMC, was sequenced without any cell sorting.

The starting material was PBMCs, obtained at follow-up. This sequence originates from a female donor with early-stage non-small cell lung cancer. The chain is built from TRBV18 and TRBJ2-2; possible D gene TRBD2, 5 bases. CDR3 bases: TGTGCCAGCTCACCTATGGTGTCGGGGTCCTCCGGGGAGCTGTTTTTT. This encodes CASSPMVSGSSGELFF.